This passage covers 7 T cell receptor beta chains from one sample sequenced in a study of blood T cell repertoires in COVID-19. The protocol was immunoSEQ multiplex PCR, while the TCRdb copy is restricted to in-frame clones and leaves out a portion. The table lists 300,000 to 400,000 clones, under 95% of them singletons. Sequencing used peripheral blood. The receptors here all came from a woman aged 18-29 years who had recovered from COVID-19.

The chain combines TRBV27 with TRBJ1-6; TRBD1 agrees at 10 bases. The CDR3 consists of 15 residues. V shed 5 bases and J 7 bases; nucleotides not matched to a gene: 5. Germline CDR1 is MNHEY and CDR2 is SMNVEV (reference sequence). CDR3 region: CASSRQGARNSPLHF. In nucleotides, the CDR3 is TGTGCCAGCAGTCGACAGGGGGCAAGGAATTCACCCCTCCACTTT.

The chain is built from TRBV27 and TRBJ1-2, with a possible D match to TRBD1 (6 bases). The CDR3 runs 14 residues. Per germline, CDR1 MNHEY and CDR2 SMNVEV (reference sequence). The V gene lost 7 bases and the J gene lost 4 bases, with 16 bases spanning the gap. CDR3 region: CASNPAGATYGYTF. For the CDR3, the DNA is TGTGCCAGCAATCCGGCAGGGGCGACCTATGGCTACACCTTC.

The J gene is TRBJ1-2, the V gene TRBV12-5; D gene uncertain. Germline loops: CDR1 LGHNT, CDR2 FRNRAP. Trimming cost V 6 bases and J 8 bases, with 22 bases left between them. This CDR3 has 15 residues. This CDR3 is CASGLPRDGVRGYTF. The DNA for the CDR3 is TGTGCTAGTGGCCTCCCCCGAGACGGGGTTCGCGGCTACACCTTC.

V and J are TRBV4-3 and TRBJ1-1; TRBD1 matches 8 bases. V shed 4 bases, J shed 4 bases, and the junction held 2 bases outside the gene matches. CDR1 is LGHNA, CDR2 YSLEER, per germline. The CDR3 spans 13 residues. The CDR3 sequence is CASSLGTGTEAFF. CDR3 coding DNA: TGCGCCAGCAGCCTCGGGACAGGCACTGAAGCTTTCTTT.

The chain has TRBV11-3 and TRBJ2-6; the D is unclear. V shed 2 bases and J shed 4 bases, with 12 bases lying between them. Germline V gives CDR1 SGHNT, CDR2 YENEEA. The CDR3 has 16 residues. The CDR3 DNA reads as TGTGCCAGCAGCTTAAGAGGAGCCCACGGGGCCAACGTCCTGACTTTC. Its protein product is CASSLRGAHGANVLTF.

The DNA for the CDR3 is TGTGCCAGCAGTCAAGGGGGACAGCCCCAGCATTTT. It encodes CASSQGGQPQHF. V is TRBV12-3 or TRBV12-4 and J is TRBJ1-5; tentatively, D is TRBD1 (6 bases). V lost 5 bases and J 7 bases, leaving 9 bases between the germline ends. The CDR3 has 12 residues.

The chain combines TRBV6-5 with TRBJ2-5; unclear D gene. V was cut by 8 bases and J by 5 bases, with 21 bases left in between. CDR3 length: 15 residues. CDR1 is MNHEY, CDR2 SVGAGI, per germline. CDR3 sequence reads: CASVNNLLAGETQYF. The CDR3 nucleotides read TGTGCCAGCGTCAACAACCTCCTGGCAGGCGAGACCCAGTACTTC.